Following are 31 T cell receptor beta chains from one sample sequenced in a study of T cells in Graves' hyperthyroidism and ophthalmopathy. RNA transcripts yielded amplified TCR beta CDR3 regions. The HTBI set primed first-round TCR CDR3 RT-PCR. One entry per CDR3 protein, called by TCRdb with MiXCR from the multiplex PCR reads. Counted here are 360,000 or so distinct CDR3 sequences, less than 20% occurring once; the ten biggest clones make up around 16%. Sequencing was done on a sample of blood. The receptors were gathered from a woman aged 35 to 49 with Graves' ophthalmopathy.

This clonotype was detected many times. V is TRBV27 and J is TRBJ2-3; D not certain. Germline V gene sequence: CDR1 MNHEY, CDR2 SMNVEV (reference sequence). V shed 4 bases and J shed 4 bases, with 6 bases lying between them. The length of the CDR3 is 12 residues. CDR3 DNA sequence: TGTGCCAGCAGTTCCCCGCCAGATACGCAGTATTTT. It specifies CASSSPPDTQYF.

V gene TRBV28 combines with J gene TRBJ1-5; a weak D match, TRBD1 (5 bases). V lost 1 base and J 7 bases, leaving 11 bases between the germline ends. Germline V CDR1 and CDR2: MDHEN, SYDVKM. The CDR3 sequence is 14 residues long. CDR3 in DNA: TGTGCCAGCAGTTTATTCAGGGCGGTCCAGCCCCAGCATTTT. Its translation is CASSLFRAVQPQHF.

This clonotype was counted ten times or more. The rearrangement uses TRBV28 and TRBJ1-5; D not resolved. The V gene lost 7 bases and the J gene lost 0 bases, with 16 bases spanning the gap. CDR1 MDHEN and CDR2 SYDVKM come from the germline V gene. The CDR3 spans 16 residues. The CDR3 region has the DNA TGTGCCAGCACCCGTACCTTCGGGTATAGCAATCAGCCCCAGCATTTT. It yields the protein CASTRTFGYSNQPQHF.

This clonotype was counted many times. The CDR3 is CSANGQPGQPQHF. CDR3 bases: TGCAGTGCCAATGGACAGCCAGGTCAGCCCCAGCATTTT. The rearrangement joins TRBV20-1 to TRBJ1-5; TRBD1 is a possible D gene (6 bases). In germline, CDR1 is DFQATT, CDR2 SNEGSKA (reference sequence). Deletions cut 6 bases from V and 6 bases from J, with 15 bases between. The CDR3 contains 13 residues.

This clonotype was observed at least ten times. The chain is built from TRBV6-2 or TRBV6-3 and TRBJ1-2; no clear D gene. The CDR3 is 12 residues long. Germline CDR1 reads MNHEY; CDR2 reads SVGEGT. Trimming stripped 8 bases from V and 6 bases from J, with 13 bases between. The CDR3 nucleotides read TGTGCCAGCCGCGATCCATCTAATGGCTACACCTTC. This gives the protein CASRDPSNGYTF.

This clonotype showed up just once. V and J are TRBV6-2 or TRBV6-3 and TRBJ1-5, with 9 bases aligning to TRBD1. Germline V lookup: CDR1 MNHEY, CDR2 SVGEGT. The CDR3 is 16 amino acids. Trimming at V came to 7 bases and at J to 2 bases, leaving 9 bases not matched to a gene. Here the CDR3 reads CASINTGGAGNQPQHF. The CDR3 coding sequence is TGTGCCAGCATCAATACAGGGGGCGCGGGCAATCAGCCCCAGCATTTT.

In its sample, this clonotype was seen many times. This chain links TRBV2 with TRBJ2-5; D tentatively reads TRBD1 or TRBD2 (5 bases each). Trimming pared 6 bases from V and 2 bases from J, leaving 10 bases between. Germline CDR1 is SNHLY and CDR2 is FYNNEI. The CDR3 consists of 13 residues. CDR3 in amino acids: CASRGVWQETQYF. The CDR3 DNA reads TGTGCCAGCAGGGGGGTTTGGCAAGAGACCCAGTACTTC.

The chain employs TRBV28 and TRBJ2-7; no definite D call. The ends were cut back, 6 bases at V and 5 bases at J, with 14 bases in the middle. The CDR3 spans 13 residues. Looked up from germline, CDR1 is MDHEN and CDR2 is SYDVKM. The CDR3 loop reads CASSSQTRNEQYF. The CDR3 nucleotides are TGTGCCAGCAGCTCCCAGACCCGGAACGAGCAGTACTTC.

This clonotype occurred many times. The chain combines TRBV9 with TRBJ2-7, with 9 nucleotides matching TRBD1. This CDR3 region has 15 residues. V trimming: 0 bases; J trimming: 6 bases; junction bases outside the gene matches: 7. CDR1 and CDR2 from the germline V gene are SGDLS and YYNGEE. This CDR3 reads CASSVALGTGFEQYF. The CDR3 DNA reads TGTGCCAGCAGCGTAGCTCTCGGGACAGGGTTCGAGCAGTACTTC.

Many counts were recorded for this clonotype. This chain joins TRBV6-1 and TRBJ1-1; tentatively, D is TRBD1 (6 bases). The CDR3 totals 13 residues. In germline, CDR1 is MNHNS, CDR2 SASEGT. V lost 6 bases, J lost 7 bases, and 15 bases lay in between. The CDR3 nucleotides read TGTGCCAGCAGACTCACAGGGTCTTATGAAGCTTTCTTT. This translates into CASRLTGSYEAFF.

The rearrangement uses TRBV20-1 and TRBJ1-1; D is undetermined. The V end lost 0 bases, the J end lost 0 bases, and 8 bases lay between the germline ends. CDR3 size: 14 residues. Germline V CDR1 and CDR2: DFQATT, SNEGSKA (reference sequence). The CDR3 DNA is TGCAGTGCTAGAGATGTCAGCTTGAACACTGAAGCTTTCTTT. Residues: CSARDVSLNTEAFF.

This clonotype appeared many times. The gene calls are TRBV20-1 and TRBJ2-3; 7 nucleotides line up with TRBD2. From germline, CDR1 is DFQATT and CDR2 SNEGSKA (reference sequence). The CDR3 covers 13 residues. Trimming took 5 bases from V and 2 from J; bases not matched to a gene: 4. The DNA for the CDR3 is TGCAGTGCTGGGGGGGGGAACACAGATACGCAGTATTTT. Translating it yields CSAGGGNTDTQYF.

The rearrangement links TRBV6-2 or TRBV6-3 to TRBJ1-5; 9 positions match TRBD1. This CDR3 has 15 residues. The ends lost 4 bases at V and 5 bases at J; junction bases unmatched: 6. CDR1 MNHEY and CDR2 SVGEGT come from the germline V gene. CDR3 protein: CASSSGQGMHQPQHF. The CDR3 bases are TGTGCCAGCAGTTCAGGACAGGGGATGCATCAGCCCCAGCATTTT.

Many counts were recorded for this clonotype. V usage is TRBV4-1 and J usage is TRBJ1-3, with TRBD1 as a possible D gene (6 bases). The CDR3 has 16 amino acids. Germline values: CDR1 MGHRA, CDR2 YSYEKL. V dropped 2 bases and J dropped 0 bases, with 11 bases sitting between them. CDR3 bases: TGCGCCAGCAGCCAATCCGGGGGGCTCTCTGGAAACACCATATATTTT. Translating it yields CASSQSGGLSGNTIYF.

This clonotype was seen repeatedly, ten times or more. The chain carries TRBV12-5 and TRBJ1-1; maybe TRBD1 (6 bases). The CDR3 totals 15 residues. V lost 1 base and J 0 bases, leaving 9 bases between the germline ends. Germline V gives CDR1 LGHNT, CDR2 FRNRAP. CDR3 in amino acids: CASGLEDSMNTEAFF. In nucleotides, the CDR3 is TGTGCTAGTGGTTTGGAGGACAGCATGAACACTGAAGCTTTCTTT. The complete variable domain, with remaining parts taken from reference TRBV12-5 and TRBJ1-1, reads DARVTQTPRHKVTEMGQEVTMRCQPILGHNTVFWYRQTMMQGLELLAYFRNRAPLDDSGMPKDRFSAEMPDATLATLKIQPSEPRDSAVYFCASGLEDSMNTEAFFGQGTRLTVV.

This clonotype was seen many times. The rearrangement uses TRBV6-2 or TRBV6-3 and TRBJ1-1; the match to TRBD1 covers 8 bases. CDR3 length equals 18 residues. Per germline, CDR1 MNHEY and CDR2 SVGEGT. Trimming removed 0 bases from V and 1 base from J; junction bases left unmatched: 10. The DNA of the CDR3 is TGTGCCAGCAGTTACTCGAACCGCCGGGACAGGCAGAACACTGAAGCTTTCTTT. This codes for CASSYSNRRDRQNTEAFF.

This clonotype has a count of ten or more. This chain joins TRBV2 and TRBJ1-5; 7 bases map to TRBD1. Germline V gene lookup returns CDR1 SNHLY and CDR2 FYNNEI. The junction had 8 bases not matched to a gene; V was cut back by 6 bases and J by 9 bases. The CDR3 contains 13 residues. The CDR3 sequence is CASSPTGRGPQHF. The CDR3 nucleotides are TGTGCCAGCAGCCCGACAGGGCGGGGGCCCCAGCATTTT. Looking up the rest from reference TRBV2 and TRBJ1-5 gives the full variable domain: EPEVTQTPSHQVTQMGQEVILRCVPISNHLYFYWYRQILGQKVEFLVSFYNNEISEKSEIFDDQFSVERPDGSNFTLKIRSTKLEDSAMYFCASSPTGRGPQHFGDGTRLSIL.

This clonotype appeared many times. V usage is TRBV7-8 and J usage is TRBJ1-6, with 7 bases identical to TRBD1. This CDR3 is built from 17 residues. Germline CDR1 SGHVS, CDR2 FQNEAQ. The trim removed 2 bases at V and 5 bases at J, leaving 9 bases unmatched. CDR3 sequence (DNA): TGTGCCAGCAGCTTAAGGGGTTGGGGGACAGATAATTCACCCCTCCACTTT. It is translated as CASSLRGWGTDNSPLHF.

This clonotype was seen many times. The rearrangement links TRBV11-2 to TRBJ2-4, with 10 positions matching TRBD1. Trimming removed 1 base from V and 8 bases from J; junction bases left unmatched: 11. CDR1 SGHAT and CDR2 FQNNGV come from the germline V gene. CDR3 length: 17 amino acids. CDR3 loop: CASSLGLGDRGTDIQYF. CDR3 in DNA: TGTGCCAGCAGCTTAGGTTTGGGGGACAGGGGCACAGACATTCAGTACTTC.

This clonotype was observed many times. V gene TRBV7-9 combines with J gene TRBJ2-7; D could derive from TRBD1 or TRBD2 (7 bases each). The germline V and J ends were trimmed by 5 bases and 1 base, with 15 bases remaining between them. The CDR3 is 15 amino acids. Per germline, CDR1 SEHNR and CDR2 FQNEAQ (reference sequence). CDR3 amino acids: CASSPGGQRSYEQYF. The CDR3 region has the DNA TGTGCCAGCAGCCCGGGGGGACAGCGGTCCTACGAGCAGTACTTC.

Turning to this clonotype: One base away lies a much larger clone, so this may be a sequencing read error. J is TRBJ1-3 and V is TRBV11-2, with D possibly matching TRBD1 (5 bases). V lost 5 bases and J 4 bases, leaving 15 bases between the germline ends. In germline, CDR1 is SGHAT, CDR2 FQNNGV. This CDR3 has 15 amino acids. CDR3 sequence: CASSPQDSIGNTIYF. The DNA of the CDR3 is TGTGCCAGCAGCCCACAGGATTCGATCGGAAACACCATATATTTT.

This clonotype appeared many times. The rearrangement links TRBV10-1 to TRBJ2-7; D may correspond to TRBD1 or TRBD2 (6 bases each). Between the trimmed V and J ends, which lost 5 bases and 6 bases, there was a span of 17 bases. The CDR3 covers 14 residues. CDR1 WNHNN and CDR2 SYGVQD come from the germline V gene (reference sequence). This chain's CDR3 is CASSLGGASSEQYF. In DNA form, the CDR3 reads TGCGCCAGCAGTTTGGGGGGCGCGTCTTCCGAGCAGTACTTC.

This clonotype was seen repeatedly, ten times or more. The CDR3 spells CASSYSIEDYGYTF. CDR3 nucleotides: TGTGCCAGCAGTTACTCGATAGAAGACTATGGCTACACCTTC. J is TRBJ1-2 and V is TRBV6-5; D is undetermined. The ends were cut back, 0 bases at V and 3 bases at J, with 8 bases in the middle. CDR3 length: 14 residues. Germline V lookup: CDR1 MNHEY, CDR2 SVGAGI.

This clonotype was found many times. The chain joins TRBV28 to TRBJ2-7; 8 nucleotides match TRBD1. CDR1 and CDR2 from the germline V gene are MDHEN and SYDVKM. The CDR3 is 15 amino acids. The junction had 10 bases not matched to a gene; V was cut back by 5 bases and J by 4 bases. The CDR3 DNA follows: TGTGCCAGCAGTGACAATCAGGGGGCTTTTTACGAGCAGTACTTC. Protein: CASSDNQGAFYEQYF.

At least ten counts were recorded for this clonotype. This chain connects TRBV7-8 to TRBJ1-2, with a possible D match to TRBD1 (5 bases). The V and J ends lost 3 bases and 6 bases respectively, with 11 bases between them. The CDR3 totals 13 residues. Per germline, CDR1 SGHVS and CDR2 FQNEAQ. The CDR3 DNA is TGTGCCAGCAGCTTGAGAGGGGTTGATGGCTACACCTTC. Translated, it gives CASSLRGVDGYTF.

This chain uses TRBV29-1 with TRBJ2-1; D may match TRBD1 or TRBD2 (6 bases each). Germline CDR1 and CDR2: SQVTM and ANQGSEA. The CDR3 loop spans 12 amino acids. V lost 1 base, J lost 12 bases, and 13 bases lay in between. The CDR3 DNA is TGCAGCGTTGAAGCCCTGGGGGGCTGGCAGTTCTTC. Residues: CSVEALGGWQFF.

This clonotype was detected ten times or more. The genes are TRBV6-2 or TRBV6-3 and TRBJ2-7, with D uncertain. Germline CDR1 is MNHEY and CDR2 is SVGEGT. Trimming left V 8 bases short and J 3 bases short, with 17 bases between. CDR3 length equals 14 residues. CDR3 coding DNA: TGTGCCAGCGGCGACTTCGACCAGTACTACGAGCAGTACTTC. This gives the protein CASGDFDQYYEQYF.

At least ten counts were recorded for this clonotype. The gene calls are TRBV11-2 and TRBJ2-7; no reliable D call. CDR3 size: 14 residues. Trimming cost V 5 bases and J 4 bases, with 15 bases left between them. Germline assignment: CDR1 SGHAT and CDR2 FQNNGV. CDR3 coding DNA: TGTGCCAGCAGCCCCCCTTTTGAGGCGTACGAGCAGTACTTC. Translating it yields CASSPPFEAYEQYF.

This clonotype was observed many times. The chain uses TRBV5-6 and TRBJ1-6; possibly TRBD1 for D (6 bases). Trimming removed 4 bases from V and 7 bases from J, with 9 bases in between. CDR1 SGHDT and CDR2 YYEEEE come from the germline V gene. This CDR3 has 13 residues. The DNA for the CDR3 is TGTGCCAGCAGCCCAACAGGGAATTCACCCCTCCACTTT. This codes for CASSPTGNSPLHF. Complete variable domain (other parts from reference TRBV5-6 and TRBJ1-6): DAGVTQSPTHLIKTRGQQVTLRCSPKSGHDTVSWYQQALGQGPQFIFQYYEEEERQRGNFPDRFSGHQFPNYSSELNVNALLLGDSALYLCASSPTGNSPLHFGNGTRLTVT.

Concerning this clonotype: An end of the junction differs from the germline gene, which may be a read error. CDR3 region: CATSDYRDRIYF. Written as DNA, the CDR3 is TGTGCCACCAGTGATTACCGGGACAGAATATACTTC. The chain joins TRBV6-1 to TRBJ2-7; TRBD1 aligns across 7 bases. This CDR3 spans 12 amino acids. Germline loops: CDR1 MNHNS, CDR2 SASEGT.

This chain connects TRBV12-3 or TRBV12-4 to TRBJ2-7, with 9 nucleotides matching TRBD1. The CDR3 consists of 16 residues. Losses at the gene ends were 5 bases for V and 9 bases for J; bases not matched to a gene: 17. The CDR3 DNA is TGTGCCAGCAGTCTACGACAGGGGGTGGTTTCTACGGGGCAGTACTTC. Protein: CASSLRQGVVSTGQYF.